The present entry profiles one T cell receptor (beta chain) with its context. This clonotype was seen ten or more times. Its antigen remains undetermined. There are no base qualities to consult, and no much larger clone falls within one base. Ends trimmed: V by 0 bases, J by 2 bases; bases unmatched to a gene: 10. From a lookup of the germline V gene (reference sequence), CDR1 and CDR2 are DFQATT and SNEGSKA. The CDR3 contains 17 residues, cysteine and phenylalanine counted. Only the CDR3 DNA is retained, 51 bases long and in frame from the first base. The sample is drawn from a study of human T cells and chemical hapten exposure (dated by TCRdb to the early 2020s). About the full investigation: For sensitization, 2% DPC in acetone was applied to a roughly 2 cm by roughly 2 cm area of upper inner arm skin. The study tracked peripheral blood TCR repertoire changes in vivo during primary and secondary sensitization to the hapten diphenylcyclopropenone (DPC) in alopecia patients. For TCR sequencing, blood came from about 29 alopecia patients at anywhere from one to four time points (pre-sensitization, 2, 6 and 24 weeks). Libraries were pooled for sequencing, and variation in per-sample TCR yields was attributed mainly to small differences in library volumes within the pool. Weekly therapeutic DPC doses were additionally applied to the scalp of patients throughout the roughly 23-week study period. Patch testing was done on the upper back using Finn chambers containing 0.01% DPC, and results were scored after 6 days according to International Contact Dermatitis Research Group standards. Blood samples were taken from patients before sensitization (week 0) and at 2, 6 and about 24 weeks after DPC sensitization. The patient cohort, mostly female, included alopecia areata with under or over 50% scalp involvement, alopecia totalis and alopecia universalis.

What the work shows at the level of the full study, not this receptor alone: Expanded TCRs formed significantly more large CDR3 similarity clusters than pre-sensitization or healthy control sets, consistent with antigen-driven responses. Alopecia, a presumed autoimmune disease, was present in all patients, so the immune response of the patients might differ from that of healthy individuals. A positive correlation was found between the number of PT1 expanded TCRs and patch test score, with significance reached at thresholds 8, 16 and 32 but not 4. The number of TCRs above 1 in 1000 frequency did not change with DPC sensitization; there was no evidence of global repertoire structure alterations. Repeated subsampling changed both the strength of the expansion versus patch-test correlation and the threshold at which the correlation became significant.

According to the study, the label for this sample's time point signals: patch test 3, about 24 weeks after DPC sensitization. The treatment or condition label, as the study defines it: therapeutic diphenylcyclopropenone sensitization with weekly scalp DPC. At every patch-test visit, the blood draw took place before the patch test was put on. To be eligible, patients had to be aged 18 to 70, diagnosed with alopecia and judged suitable for DPC therapy, while pregnant patients were excluded. Total RNA was extracted from unfractionated whole blood that had been collected in Tempus Blood RNA tubes. Libraries were built with RACE. Sequencing used a NextSeq 500. During library preparation, unique molecular identifiers were attached to individual cDNA molecules so that TCRs could be counted quantitatively and reproducibly. From each blood RNA sample, both TCR alpha and TCR beta chains were sequenced. Processing in the source paper ran as follows. A median of roughly 98,000 TCRs per sample was observed, with a range of about 20,000 to 750,000. V, J and CDR3 annotation of the TCR reads was performed with the Decombinator software suite. For the PS versus PT1 abundance plots, all samples were subsampled to the same number of TCRs (28,000). Expanded TCRs were defined as absent before sensitization and observed at least eight times at the 2-week time point. TCRdb reprocessing: public reads trimmed at Q25 with fastp, clones called with MiXCR, in-frame beta chains kept. Every entry covers one CDR3 protein and lists the most common genes and DNA from its rows. TCRdb's processing, not the study's, gives the V and J calls here. The sample table shows 100,000 or so distinct CDR3 sequences, and 34% are seen once. The ten largest clones take up roughly 2.6% of the sample.

The source was whole blood, collected in connection with sensitization to the hapten diphenylcyclopropenone (DPC). The chain is assembled from TRBV20-1 and TRBJ2-3; 8 central bases correspond to TRBD1. This TCR derives from a man aged 35 to 55 with alopecia areata. Some clones in this sample may be carry-over from other donors' samples. The nucleotides read TGCAGTGCTAGAGAGAGGGCAGGGGGCGTAATCACAGATACGCAGTATTTT. Translated, it gives CSARERAGGVITDTQYF.